These T cell receptor beta chains were read from a single sample in a study of blood T cell repertoires in COVID-19. TCRdb's table, derived via immunoSEQ multiplex PCR, lists solely in-frame clones and lacks some. The table includes 15,000 to 20,000 clones, roughly 87% detected once. The sequenced material came from peripheral blood. The receptors originated from a woman in her 70s with active COVID-19. Both conserved end residues are part of each CDR3. A D gene is named only where the DNA matches it firmly. Size is stated for part of the rows, as once, few or many counts, or as a class when the clone is expanded.

V	J	size	D	DNA	CDR3
TRBV7-2	TRBJ2-7	NA	TRBD2	TGTGCCAGCAGCGCCACCGGGACTAGTTTCTACGAGCAGTACTTC	CASSATGTSFYEQYF
TRBV6-1	TRBJ2-7	few	NA	TGTGCCAGCAGTGAGAACATCTTTGACGAGCAGTACTTC	CASSENIFDEQYF
TRBV5-8	TRBJ2-7	NA	NA	TGTGCCAGCAGCTTGGAGCATTACGAGCAGTACTTC	CASSLEHYEQYF
TRBV11-2	TRBJ2-1	NA	TRBD1	TGTGCCAGCAGCTTAGATCTGGGACAGAGCTCCTACAATGAGCAGTTCTTC	CASSLDLGQSSYNEQFF
TRBV5-4	TRBJ2-3	NA	NA	TGTGCCAGCAGCTTGCTCTGCATGGGGGCGTATTTT	CASSLLCMGAYF
TRBV3-1/TRBV3-2	TRBJ2-7	NA	NA	TGTGCCAGCAGCCAAGAGACTCACGAGCAGTACTTC	CASSQETHEQYF
TRBV19	TRBJ2-1	NA	TRBD1	TGTGCCAGTGGCCGGGACAGGGGAACCAATGAGCAGTTCTTC	CASGRDRGTNEQFF
TRBV29-1	TRBJ2-3	NA	NA	TGCAGCGTTGAAGATCGTAGCGTAAGCACAGATACGCAGTATTTT	CSVEDRSVSTDTQYF
TRBV3-1/TRBV3-2	TRBJ2-3	NA	TRBD2	TGTGCCAGCAGCCAAGCCGGACTAGTTTCAGATACGCAGTATTTT	CASSQAGLVSDTQYF
TRBV19	TRBJ1-6	few	NA	TGTGCCACTGGGGAGGGTTATTCACCCCTCCACTTT	CATGEGYSPLHF
TRBV5-4	TRBJ2-1	NA	NA	TGTGCCAGCACCCCGAGGGACGGGAGTAACAATGAGCAGTTCTTC	CASTPRDGSNNEQFF
TRBV3-1/TRBV3-2	TRBJ1-3	NA	TRBD1	TGTGCCAGCAGCCAAGGTCGACAGGGACAAGTCCTCGTTTTT	CASSQGRQGQVLVF
TRBV9	TRBJ1-5	NA	TRBD1	TGTGCCAGCAGCGCCGAGGGACAGAACAATCAGCCCCAGCATTTT	CASSAEGQNNQPQHF
TRBV11-2	TRBJ1-5	NA	NA	TGTGCCAGCAGCTTAGACCTGGGGGCGAGGTCCCAGCATTTT	CASSLDLGARSQHF
TRBV11-2	TRBJ1-2	NA	NA	TGTGCCAGCAGCTTACCGACTTTAGCTGGCTACACCTTC	CASSLPTLAGYTF
TRBV5-4	TRBJ2-7	NA	TRBD2	TGTGCCAGCAGCTTAAAAACGGGAGGCTACGAGCAGTACTTC	CASSLKTGGYEQYF
TRBV3-1/TRBV3-2	TRBJ2-7	NA	TRBD2	TGTGCCAGCAGCCAAGGTGGCGGGAGGGTCACCAACGAGCAGTACTTC	CASSQGGGRVTNEQYF
TRBV5-6	TRBJ2-7	NA	TRBD2	TGTGCCAGCAGACCGCTAGCGGGAGGCTACGAGCAGTACTTC	CASRPLAGGYEQYF
TRBV7-3	TRBJ2-7	NA	TRBD2	TGTGCCAGCAGCTTGACTAGCGGAGTCCCCAACGAGCAGTACTTC	CASSLTSGVPNEQYF
TRBV4-1	TRBJ2-3	NA	NA	TGCGCCAGCACCCGAACCCCCTCCACCGGGACAAACACAGATACGCAGTATTTT	CASTRTPSTGTNTDTQYF
TRBV6-4	TRBJ2-1	NA	TRBD2	TGTGCCAGCAGTGACGACCGGCGGGGGAAGCAGTTCTTC	CASSDDRRGKQFF
TRBV6-6	TRBJ1-5	NA	NA	TGTGCCAGCAGTACAATGGCGTCAGGCCATCAGCCCCAGCATTTT	CASSTMASGHQPQHF
TRBV7-2	TRBJ1-2	NA	NA	TGTGCCAGCAGCATTAACAGGGTTTTTAACTATGGCTACACCTTC	CASSINRVFNYGYTF